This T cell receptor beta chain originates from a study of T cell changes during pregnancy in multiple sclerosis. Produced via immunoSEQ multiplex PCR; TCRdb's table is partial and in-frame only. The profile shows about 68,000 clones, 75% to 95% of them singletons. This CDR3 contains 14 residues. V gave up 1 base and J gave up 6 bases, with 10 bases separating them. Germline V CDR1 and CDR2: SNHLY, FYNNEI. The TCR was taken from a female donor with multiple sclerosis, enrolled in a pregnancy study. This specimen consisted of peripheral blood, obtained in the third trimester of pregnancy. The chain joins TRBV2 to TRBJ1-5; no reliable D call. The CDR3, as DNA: TGTGCCAGCAGTGAAGGGGTCGCAGGTCAGCCCCAGCATTTT. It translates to CASSEGVAGQPQHF.